Listed here is a single T cell receptor beta chain. The clone's antigen remains unknown. Per-nucleotide qualities are absent, and no much larger clonotype sits a single base away. Receptor libraries were prepared by the immunoSEQ multiplex PCR assay. For the multiplex PCR, a mixture combining 60 forward primers for TCR Vbeta segments and 13 reverse primers for TCR Jbeta segments was used. A multiplex PCR assay on genomic DNA amplified the CDR3 region of rearranged TCR beta genes. The Illumina HiSeq System was used to sequence the amplified TCR beta libraries as 87-base-pair reads. Concerning the study's data processing: A later analysis tallied tens of millions of unique TCR beta chains across the 666 repertoires, and approximately 11 million of those chains were shared by two or more donors. To remove PCR and sequencing errors, raw reads were error-corrected and collapsed into unique sequences using a nearest-neighbor algorithm that merged closely related sequences. CDR3 sequences were aligned to IMGT reference sequences to assign V, D and J gene segments. For a sequence to be retained, at least a six-nucleotide match to both a V gene segment and a J gene segment was required. Rearrangements were called productive when the CDR3 lacked stop codons and stayed in frame with V and J; all others were non-productive. CDR3 was defined by IMGT convention, running from the second conserved V-encoded cysteine to the conserved J-encoded phenylalanine. The earlier analysis of a few hundred of the donors excluded sequences that lacked an unambiguous match to a single V gene segment. An earlier analysis of a few hundred of the donors called V segments functional above 56.7% productive rearrangements and segregating when the between-donor standard deviation exceeded 5%. A statistical classification framework was developed to diagnose cytomegalovirus status using the catalog of TCR beta chain sequences. In a later analysis, V and J genes were assigned by comparing TCR nucleotide sequences against IMGT/GENE-DB human TR gene sequences. A later analysis assigned CDR3 sequences and most-parsimonious VDJ recombination scenarios with the TCRdist pipeline. A later analysis defined each TCR beta chain by its CDR3 amino acid sequence plus V-gene family, and excluded reads lacking a unique V-gene family. To address suspected cross-contamination and a sequencing artifact, a later analysis removed some 620 highly shared, low-generation-probability nucleotide sequences. In a later analysis, a clonal expansion index was calculated for each public chain from normalized within-repertoire ranks of inferred template counts. In a later analysis, generation probabilities were computed with a VDJ recombination model fitted to out-of-frame rearrangements, and the resulting probabilities were checked against IGoR. A later analysis scored TCR-TCR, TCR-HLA and TCR-CMV co-occurrence with hypergeometric tests, applying a repertoire-size bias correction to TCR pairs. A later analysis estimated false discovery rates by permuting HLA or CMV assignments 20 times. A later analysis grouped co-occurring TCRs with DBSCAN, adding TCRdist sequence similarity when clustering within HLA-allele-positive subsets. For co-occurrence clustering, repertoires with fewer than 30,000 or more than 120,000 public chains were excluded, along with roughly 5 repertoires with anomalous nucleotide sharing. TCRdb stores this immuneACCESS table with in-frame sequences only. Part of the clones is absent; in the studies checked, under half of the shortfall reflects unresolved V genes, and no reason is known for the rest. V and J calls and clone size are copied from that table; D and trimming were computed from the DNA. Counted in this sample were about 160,000 clones; approximately 80% of them appeared once. The ten largest clones add up to about 4.7% of the sample.

Reading from cysteine to phenylalanine, the CDR3 counts 15 amino acids. The DNA shown is the 45-base CDR3, in frame from base 1. The germline V gene specifies MNHNS as CDR1 and SASEGT as CDR2. Between the V and J ends, shortened by 7 bases and 3 bases respectively, the junction contains 19 bases. The cohort comprised several hundred healthy bone marrow donors. All cohort members were sampled while nominally healthy, although unrecorded immune exposures were likely present. The donor was CMV seronegative and belonged to the group of 352 seronegative cohort members. A peripheral blood sample was provided by each donor, and peripheral blood mononuclear cells were used for TCR beta sequencing. Genomic DNA was extracted from the blood cell samples with the Qiagen DNeasy Blood Extraction Kit. These data originate in a study of cytomegalovirus exposure and HLA in healthy donors (dated by TCRdb to the late 2010s). About the full investigation: An earlier analysis of 587 of the donors reported 250 to 300 Gb of sequence data and about 120 million unique TCR beta sequences obtained from 150 million to 200 million T cells. In the later analysis, no new phenotypic data were used to find candidate immune exposures; instead, reliance was placed on TCR beta sequences and their occurrence across donors. The study was designed to test whether signatures of past pathogen exposure could be identified by cataloging public T cell receptors. Class I and class II HLA loci were covered by the typing at four-digit resolution. Donor age, sex, ethnicity and CMV serostatus were compiled alongside the repertoire data. The number of typed donors differed by locus: 629-630 for A, B, C, DRB1 and DQB1; some 540 for DQA1; around 580 for DPA1; and some 450 for DPB1. High-throughput TCR immunosequencing, statistical association of individual TCRs with disease status, and machine learning were combined to predict cytomegalovirus infection status. Because of strong linkage in the cohort, 5 or 6 DR-DQ haplotypes were treated as single units for association and clustering. Across about 370 genotyped donors of the cohort, an average of approximately 240,000 unique TCR beta nucleotide sequences per donor were sequenced, and 15% to 20% of those sequences were non-productive. In a later analysis, previously published TCR beta repertoires from 666 donors were re-analyzed and high-resolution HLA genotyping was added so that TCR occurrence patterns could be studied. To decide whether each TCR beta V gene segment behaved as functional or pseudogenic, an earlier analysis of some 540 of the donors relied on high-throughput TCR beta sequencing. Roughly 300 gigabases of sequencing data and around 88 million unique TCR sequences made up an early release that covered nearly 650 HLA-typed donors. Every repertoire in the discovery cohort had been generated on one and the same sequencing platform. Among the roughly 390 genotyped donors, more than 70% belonged to the genetic ancestry cluster associated with self-reported Caucasian donors. The T cell repertoires of 700 or so subjects were profiled by immunosequencing and related to cytomegalovirus serostatus. In addition to the first cohort of 666 subjects, a separate validation cohort of over 90 different subjects was used. A later genetic analysis took genome-wide SNP genotypes for about 55% of the roughly 700 donors and used that subset as a discovery cohort.

What the work shows at the level of the full study, not this receptor alone: Linkage disequilibrium might explain the correlated functional status among segregating V segments, but an unknown experimental factor could not be excluded. A later analysis found that HLA-associated TCR beta chains were more clonally expanded and had lower generation probabilities than equally common non-associated chains. The study listed 150 to 200 TCR beta chains as associated with cytomegalovirus. HLA typing was unavailable for some donors at each locus, so association tests used only the typed subset. Sequencing depth was assumed to be roughly uniform across donors in the presence/absence analyses, though that assumption may not hold. Because counts were too low, around 18 rarely observed V segments, including chromosome 9 orphons, were left out of the earlier analysis of several hundred of the donors. Strong co-occurrence of HLA alleles, especially DR and DQ, made assigning TCR associations to individual alleles difficult. A few of the identified cytomegalovirus-associated TCR beta chains were confirmed in vitro to be specific for cytomegalovirus antigens. The sequencing pipeline was judged likely to have produced a cluster of highly shared sequence variants as a technical artifact. CMV serostatus was the only immune exposure information available for the cohort. In a later genetic analysis, a missense DCLRE1C variant was associated with V-gene and J-gene trimming of TCR beta chains, and the association was replicated in an independent cohort. Some IMGT-functional V segments, including TRBV6-2 and TRBV6-3, could not be distinguished by the 87-base-pair reads and were therefore excluded. According to a later analysis, parvovirus B19, influenza, CMV and Epstein-Barr virus appeared linked to several top co-occurrence clusters. The cohort was sequenced for TCR beta chains only, and without alpha or paired-chain data the features that could be detected were limited. The classifier was reported to diagnose cytomegalovirus status with high specificity and sensitivity in both the original cohort and the validation cohort. Across donors, most TCR sequences were observed very rarely, whereas some public TCRs were present in many individuals. In a later analysis, most CMV-associated TCR beta chains were found to appear HLA-restricted, with HLA associations seemingly driven largely by CMV exposure. In a later analysis, the rate of TCR association differed among HLA loci, with DRB1 alleles having the most associated TCRs and HLA-C alleles having the fewest. It was suggested by the authors that the approach could potentially be generalized to other disease states and immunological phenotypes. At a false discovery rate of 0.05, a later analysis linked 15,000 to 20,000 TCR beta sequences to specific HLA alleles. A further reported finding was that TCR beta sequences accurately predicted the HLA-A and HLA-B alleles for most subjects in the first cohort. Compared with the approximately 710-donor mean, donors in an Asian-associated ancestry cluster had fewer N-insertions in productive TCRs, according to a later genetic analysis. Broadly in line with IMGT annotations, most TCR beta V segments showed up in productive rearrangements about 87% or about 30% of the time in an earlier analysis of 587 of the donors.

The chain is assembled from TRBV6-1 and TRBJ2-7; a weak D assignment points to TRBD1 (5 bases agree). The source material was PBMCs. This sequence originates from a man younger than 45 in good health and CMV-seronegative. The CDR3 region reads CASIYRGDKYYEQYF. The DNA is as follows: TGTGCCAGCATTTATAGGGGCGACAAATACTACGAGCAGTACTTC.